This TCR beta chain was recovered during a study of cytomegalovirus exposure and HLA in healthy donors (dated by TCRdb to about 2017). For context, the study as a whole: An earlier analysis of some 600 of the donors reported approximately 260 Gb of sequence data and 117 million unique TCR beta sequences obtained from around 170 million T cells. Roughly 290 gigabases of sequencing data and around 80 million unique TCR sequences made up an early release that covered several hundred HLA-typed donors. Among the approximately 400 genotyped donors, around 81% belonged to the genetic ancestry cluster associated with self-reported Caucasian donors. The study was designed to test whether signatures of past pathogen exposure could be identified by cataloging public T cell receptors. Using immunosequencing, the study profiled T cell repertoires from 500 to 800 subjects and related those repertoires to cytomegalovirus serostatus. Along with the approximately 620-subject first cohort, a separate validation cohort of about 110 different subjects was used. To predict cytomegalovirus infection status, the study combined high-throughput TCR immunosequencing, statistical association of individual TCRs with disease status, and machine learning. A later analysis re-analyzed previously published TCR beta repertoires from 660 or so donors and added high-resolution HLA genotyping to study TCR occurrence patterns. In the later analysis, no new phenotypic data were used to find candidate immune exposures; instead, reliance was placed on TCR beta sequences and their occurrence across donors. To decide whether each TCR beta V gene segment behaved as functional or pseudogenic, an earlier analysis of nearly 600 of the donors relied on high-throughput TCR beta sequencing. Donor age, sex, ethnicity and CMV serostatus were collected together with the repertoire data. A later genetic analysis used genome-wide SNP genotypes for about 60% of the 666 donors, treating that subset as a discovery cohort. All discovery cohort repertoires had been generated on a single sequencing platform. Class I and class II HLA loci were covered by the typing at four-digit resolution. The number of typed donors differed by locus: about 620-640 for A, B, C, DRB1 and DQB1; 522 for DQA1; 606 for DPA1; and about 450 for DPB1. About 5 DR-DQ haplotypes were handled as single units for association and clustering, since linkage in the cohort was strong. Among some 410 genotyped donors of the cohort, an average of about 240,000 unique TCR beta nucleotide sequences was sequenced per donor, of which roughly 17% were non-productive. What the work shows at the level of the full study, not this receptor alone: In a later analysis, about 16,000 TCR beta sequences were associated with specific HLA alleles at a false discovery rate of 0.05. The cohort was sequenced for TCR beta chains only, and without alpha or paired-chain data the features that could be detected were limited. CMV serostatus was the only immune exposure information available for the cohort. In a later analysis, most CMV-associated TCR beta chains were found to appear HLA-restricted, with HLA associations seemingly driven largely by CMV exposure. When HLA alleles, especially DR and DQ, strongly co-occurred, TCR associations were difficult to assign to individual alleles. A few of the identified cytomegalovirus-associated TCR beta chains were confirmed in vitro to be specific for cytomegalovirus antigens. Cytomegalovirus status was reported to be diagnosed by the classifier with high specificity and sensitivity in both the original and validation cohorts. In a later analysis, the rate of TCR association differed among HLA loci, with DRB1 alleles having the most associated TCRs and HLA-C alleles having the fewest. In an earlier analysis of about 600 of the donors, most TCR beta V segments appeared in productive rearrangements about 90% or about 30% of the time, broadly matching IMGT annotations. In a later analysis, HLA-associated TCR beta chains showed more clonal expansion and lower generation probabilities than non-associated chains that were equally common. In the study, approximately 160 TCR beta chains were listed as associated with cytomegalovirus. The presence/absence analyses assumed that sequencing depth was roughly uniform across donors, and that assumption may not be true. According to the authors, the approach could potentially be generalized to other disease states and immunological phenotypes. In a later genetic analysis, a missense DCLRE1C variant was associated with V-gene and J-gene trimming of TCR beta chains, and the association was replicated in an independent cohort. A further reported finding was that TCR beta sequences accurately predicted the HLA-A and HLA-B alleles for most subjects in the first cohort. Several of the top co-occurrence clusters appeared to be linked to parvovirus B19, influenza, CMV and Epstein-Barr virus, according to a later analysis. While some public TCRs were present in many individuals, most TCR sequences turned up only very rarely across donors. Linkage disequilibrium might explain the correlated functional status among segregating V segments, but an unknown experimental factor could not be excluded. Because counts were too low, seventeen rarely observed V segments, including chromosome 9 orphons, were excluded from the earlier analysis of around 590 of the donors. Because HLA typing was missing for some donors at each locus, association tests included only the typed subset. Because the 87-base-pair reads could not distinguish some IMGT-functional V segments, including TRBV6-2 and TRBV6-3, those segments were excluded. A group of highly shared sequence variants was considered likely to be a technical artifact of the sequencing pipeline. Compared with the roughly 600-donor mean, donors in an Asian-associated ancestry cluster had fewer N-insertions in productive TCRs, according to a later genetic analysis.

Trimming at the junction amounts to 8 bases on V and 0 bases on J, and the germline ends lie 14 bases apart. The CDR3 numbers 15 residues from cysteine through phenylalanine. The entry retains the CDR3 DNA only, 45 bases that are in frame from base 1. CDR1 and CDR2 were assigned from the germline V gene (reference sequence) as LNHDA and SQIVND. In total, around 600 healthy bone marrow donors made up the cohort. At the time of sampling, all cohort members were nominally healthy, though unrecorded immune exposures were likely present. The donor tested CMV seropositive and was one of the 289 seropositive cohort members. Each donor provided a peripheral blood sample, and peripheral blood mononuclear cells were used for TCR beta sequencing. The Qiagen DNeasy Blood Extraction Kit was used to extract genomic DNA from the blood cell samples. The library was produced with the immunoSEQ multiplex PCR assay. A mixture of 60 forward primers for TCR Vbeta segments and 13 reverse primers for TCR Jbeta segments was used in the multiplex PCR. Amplification of the CDR3 region of rearranged TCR beta genes was performed with a multiplex PCR assay on genomic DNA. On the Illumina HiSeq System, the amplified TCR beta libraries were sequenced as 87-base-pair reads. For the original study's pipeline: A later analysis counted 65 million to 90 million unique TCR beta chains across the 550 to 700 repertoires, and some 11 million of these chains were shared by at least two donors. Raw reads were error-corrected and collapsed into unique sequences by a nearest-neighbor algorithm in which closely related sequences were merged to remove PCR and sequencing errors. V, D and J gene segments were assigned by aligning CDR3 sequences to IMGT reference sequences. For a sequence to be retained, a match of at least six nucleotides to both a V gene segment and a J gene segment was required. A rearrangement counted as productive if the CDR3 had no stop codons and remained in frame with V and J, and every other rearrangement counted as non-productive. CDR3 was defined by IMGT convention, running from the second conserved V-encoded cysteine to the conserved J-encoded phenylalanine. In an earlier analysis of around 540 of the donors, sequences lacking an unambiguous match to a single V gene segment were excluded. In an earlier analysis of several hundred of the donors, a V segment was called functional when productive rearrangements were above 56.7%, and segregating when the standard deviation between donors exceeded 5%. A statistical classification framework was built for diagnosing cytomegalovirus status from the catalog of TCR beta chain sequences. In a later analysis, TCR nucleotide sequences were compared against IMGT/GENE-DB human TR gene sequences so that V and J genes could be assigned. The TCRdist pipeline was used in a later analysis to assign CDR3 sequences and most-parsimonious VDJ recombination scenarios. In a later analysis, every TCR beta chain was defined by the combination of its CDR3 amino acid sequence and its V-gene family, and reads without a unique V-gene family were dropped. To address suspected cross-contamination and a sequencing artifact, a later analysis removed 450 to 700 highly shared, low-generation-probability nucleotide sequences. In a later analysis, a clonal expansion index for each public chain was calculated from normalized within-repertoire ranks of inferred template counts. Generation probabilities in a later analysis came from a VDJ recombination model fitted to out-of-frame rearrangements, and those results were checked against IGoR. In a later analysis, TCR-TCR, TCR-HLA and TCR-CMV co-occurrence was scored with hypergeometric tests, and a repertoire-size bias correction was applied to TCR pairs. To estimate false discovery rates, a later analysis permuted the HLA or CMV assignments 20 times. In a later analysis, co-occurring TCRs were grouped using DBSCAN, with TCRdist sequence similarity added in when clustering inside HLA-allele-positive subsets. For co-occurrence clustering, repertoires with fewer than 30,000 or more than 120,000 public chains were excluded, along with roughly 5 repertoires with anomalous nucleotide sharing. What TCRdb holds here is the immuneACCESS table cut down to in-frame rearrangements. Part of the clones is not present; checked against another copy, under half of the missing clones reflect an unresolved V gene, and the others are unexplained. D and trimming were read from the DNA, whereas the V and J calls and clone size are those reported in that table. Present in this sample are around 250,000 clones, 70% to 90% of which were seen just once. The top ten clonotypes cover less than 9% of the sample.

A note on this clone: This receptor's antigen is unknown. No clone much larger than this one lies a single base away; base qualities are absent.

The sample consisted of PBMCs. In this chain, TRBV19 is recombined with TRBJ1-5; a tentative D match to TRBD1 spans 6 bases. The source is a woman in her fifties or sixties in good health and CMV-seropositive. The base sequence is TGTGCCAGTGCCTCGAACAGGGATAGCAATCAGCCCCAGCATTTT. Its protein reads: CASASNRDSNQPQHF.